A single sample gave rise to the 12 T cell receptor beta chains below, sequenced in a study of OX40 agonist ivuxolimab in advanced cancers. Data came from immunoSEQ multiplex PCR; TCRdb stores just in-frame clones and leaves some out. The repertoire holds fewer than 25,000 clones, with 84% as singletons. The specimen comprised CD4+ or CD8+ T cells sorted from blood, sampled in a trial of the OX40 agonist ivuxolimab. All receptors derive from an adult with an advanced solid tumor such as melanoma, head and neck, liver or kidney cancer.

This rearrangement joins TRBV28 to TRBJ2-4; 8 bases line up with TRBD1. The CDR3 totals 14 residues. J was trimmed by 7 bases and V by 2 bases; bases with no gene match: 4. The germline V gene has CDR1 MDHEN and CDR2 SYDVKM. CDR3 DNA sequence: TGTGCCAGCAGTTTAATGGACAGGGTGAACATTCAGTACTTC. As protein: CASSLMDRVNIQYF.

The rearrangement joins TRBV7-9 to TRBJ2-3; D unclear. CDR3 length: 15 amino acids. V was cut by 8 bases and J by 4 bases, with 19 bases left in between. Germline CDR1 SEHNR, CDR2 FQNEAQ (reference sequence). CDR3 DNA: TGTGCCAGCGGGTCAAGGCAGACCCCACCAGATACGCAGTATTTT. Its translation is CASGSRQTPPDTQYF.

The chain couples TRBV28 to TRBJ2-1; 7 nucleotides agree with TRBD2. Germline CDR1 and CDR2: MDHEN and SYDVKM. The CDR3 spans 15 residues. V lost 4 bases, J lost 7 bases, and 10 bases stayed unmatched. CDR3 region: CASSSVGPGGNEQFF. DNA of the CDR3: TGTGCCAGCAGTTCCGTCGGACCGGGGGGAAATGAGCAGTTCTTC.

This sequence joins TRBV4-3 and TRBJ2-2, with 7 bases aligning to TRBD2. The germline V gene has CDR1 LGHNA and CDR2 YSLEER. This CDR3 is 15 amino acids long. Losses at the gene ends were 3 bases for V and 6 bases for J; bases not matched to a gene: 7. CDR3 sequence: CASSQAGTIPGELFF. CDR3 nucleotides: TGCGCCAGCAGCCAGGCCGGGACTATCCCCGGGGAGCTGTTTTTT.

This sequence joins TRBV27 and TRBJ2-7; 7 bases line up with TRBD1. J gave up 6 bases and V 5 bases, and 4 bases lay outside the gene matches. Per germline, CDR1 MNHEY and CDR2 SMNVEV (reference sequence). The CDR3 is made up of 12 amino acids. DNA for the CDR3: TGTGCCAGCAGTGTGACAGGGACCGAGCAGTACTTC. It translates to CASSVTGTEQYF.

The chain has TRBV14 and TRBJ2-1, with TRBD2 identical over 10 bases. The CDR3 covers 17 residues. Germline CDR1 SGHDN, CDR2 FVKESK. V shed 1 base and J 4 bases; nucleotides not matched to a gene: 7. CDR3 sequence: CASSQGIAGGSYNEQFF. CDR3 coding DNA: TGTGCCAGCAGCCAAGGGATAGCGGGGGGATCTTACAATGAGCAGTTCTTC.

The rearrangement links TRBV7-3 to TRBJ2-1, with D hard to call. The CDR3 covers 13 residues. Trimming left V 5 bases short and J 5 bases short, with 10 bases between. Germline V gene lookup returns CDR1 SGHTA and CDR2 FQGTGA. The CDR3 region is CASSVDMDNEQFF. Written as DNA, the CDR3 is TGTGCCAGCAGCGTAGACATGGACAATGAGCAGTTCTTC.

The chain is built from TRBV7-6 and TRBJ1-1; possible D gene TRBD1, 5 bases. CDR3 length: 15 amino acids. The germline V and J ends were trimmed by 2 bases and 6 bases, with 16 bases remaining between them. Germline assignment: CDR1 SGHVS and CDR2 FNYEAQ. This CDR3 is CASSLLGQGGPEAFF. The CDR3 DNA reads TGTGCCAGCAGCTTATTAGGCCAGGGTGGTCCTGAAGCTTTCTTT.

The V and J genes are TRBV4-1 and TRBJ2-2; TRBD2 matches 9 bases. The CDR3 contains 15 residues. The germline CDR1 and CDR2 sequences are MGHRA and YSYEKL. V shed 3 bases, J shed 1 base, and the junction held 0 bases outside the gene matches. CDR3 loop: CASSQTSGNTGELFF. The CDR3 nucleotides read TGCGCCAGCAGCCAGACTAGCGGGAACACCGGGGAGCTGTTTTTT.

The chain couples TRBV27 to TRBJ1-1; D gene uncertain. This CDR3 spans 13 amino acids. The germline V and J ends were trimmed by 2 bases and 1 base, with 5 bases remaining between them. Germline CDR1 is MNHEY and CDR2 is SMNVEV (reference sequence). CDR3: CASSLNGNTEAFF. The CDR3 coding sequence is TGTGCCAGCAGTTTAAATGGGAACACTGAAGCTTTCTTT.

This chain connects TRBV10-3 to TRBJ2-2, with TRBD1 matching 8 bases. J lost 4 bases, V lost 7 bases, and 11 bases had no gene match. Germline V gene sequence: CDR1 ENHRY, CDR2 SYGVKD. This CDR3 is 16 amino acids long. Written as DNA, the CDR3 is TGTGCCATCAAGTCGGAGCAGGGGGCAGTCACCGGGGAGCTGTTTTTT. This gives the protein CAIKSEQGAVTGELFF.

This sequence joins TRBV19 and TRBJ1-3; a weak D match, TRBD1 (5 bases). V was pared by 10 bases and J by 4 bases, with 32 bases between. The V gene's germline CDR1 is LNHDA and CDR2 SQIVND (reference sequence). The CDR3 sequence is 19 residues long. The CDR3 region has the DNA TGTGCCACGCAGCGTTTCCCGGGACTCTCGGCGGTCTCCGGAAACACCATATATTTT. This translates into CATQRFPGLSAVSGNTIYF.